This TCR beta chain was documented in a study of cytomegalovirus exposure and HLA in healthy donors. V lost 6 bases to trimming and J lost 2 bases; unmatched junction nucleotides: 1. Germline CDR1 reads WNHNN; CDR2 reads SYGVQD (reference sequence). The CDR3 is 13 amino acids. The PCR contained 60 Vbeta and 13 Jbeta primers. Profiled with immunoSEQ multiplex PCR; TCRdb holds only in-frame clones, not every one. The table shows 130,000 to 150,000 clones, with around 77% occurring only once. Sequencing used PBMCs. The TCR comes from a woman between 40 and 55 years old in good health and CMV-seropositive. The chain couples TRBV10-1 to TRBJ1-2, with 9 bases identical to TRBD1. CDR3 protein: CASSGQGNYGYTF. The CDR3 DNA sequence: TGCGCCAGCAGCGGACAGGGGAACTATGGCTACACCTTC.